One sample yielded the 10 T cell receptor beta chains listed below, sequenced in a study of molecular identifiers for immune sequencing clone quantification. Using its own MiXCR run on the PCR reads, TCRdb lists one record per CDR3 protein. Of under 650,000 distinct CDR3 sequences listed, just under 20% are singletons. Sequencing was carried out using naive CD8+ T cells from blood, with Jurkat cell RNA spiked in. Subset denoted: FACS-sorted CD8+CD4-CCR7+CD45RA+ naive T cells. The receptors stem from a human donor in good health. Some libraries in this study had Jurkat cell RNA spiked in.

This chain links TRBV27 with TRBJ2-2; TRBD2 matches at 11 bases. Germline V gene data show CDR1 as MNHEY and CDR2 as SMNVEV (reference sequence). V lost 4 bases, J lost 6 bases, and 10 bases stayed unmatched. The CDR3 has 17 amino acids. The DNA of the CDR3 is TGTGCCAGCAGTTCCCAGACTAGCGGGATAGGGCCCGGGGAGCTGTTTTTT. This translates into CASSSQTSGIGPGELFF.

This clonotype was seen at least ten times. This chain links TRBV4-3 with TRBJ2-3; tentative D call: TRBD2 (6 bases). The germline gives CDR1 LGHNA, CDR2 YSLEER. V lost 0 bases and J lost 0, with 10 bases in between. The CDR3 length is 16 residues. The CDR3 region has the DNA TGCGCCAGCAGCCAAGATCGGGAGTCGAGCACAGATACGCAGTATTTT. Its translation is CASSQDRESSTDTQYF.

A few counts support this clonotype. This rearrangement joins TRBV30 to TRBJ2-3; TRBD2 matches at 11 bases. This CDR3 comprises 18 residues. The germline V gene encodes CDR1 GTSNPN and CDR2 SVGIG (reference sequence). V gave up 5 bases and J gave up 0 bases; unmatched junction bases: 13. The CDR3 sequence is CAWDWGLAEKISTDTQYF. The CDR3, as DNA: TGTGCCTGGGATTGGGGACTAGCGGAAAAAATTAGCACAGATACGCAGTATTTT.

This clonotype was seen more than once but under ten times. As DNA, the CDR3 is TGTGCCAGCAGCCAAGGGATAAGCCCAACATACGAGCAGTACTTC. Translated: CASSQGISPTYEQYF. The chain uses TRBV3-1 and TRBJ2-7; D not certain. CDR3 size: 15 residues. The ends were cut back, 1 base at V and 4 bases at J, with 14 bases in the middle. Germline CDR1 is LGHDT and CDR2 is YNNKEL (reference sequence).

This clonotype was recorded a few times. The chain is built from TRBV6-1 and TRBJ1-5, with a possible D match to TRBD1 (6 bases). Trimming took off 2 bases at V and 7 bases at J, with 21 bases between the two ends. The CDR3 contains 17 residues. Germline CDR1 reads MNHNS; CDR2 reads SASEGT. The chain's CDR3 is CASSESLGSGEGQPQHF. CDR3 DNA: TGTGCCAGCAGTGAAAGTTTGGGGTCAGGGGAGGGGCAGCCCCAGCATTTT.

Ten or more counts support this clonotype. The chain is built from TRBV6-2 or TRBV6-3 and TRBJ2-7; D gene uncertain. V was pared by 2 bases and J by 6 bases, with 8 bases between. CDR3 size: 12 residues. Germline V gene data show CDR1 as MNHEY and CDR2 as SVGEGT. The DNA for the CDR3 is TGTGCCAGCAGTTACCCCCCGCCCGAGCAGTACTTC. This encodes CASSYPPPEQYF.

The CDR3, as DNA: TGCGCCAGCAGCCAAGCAGAGGGCACTGAAGCTTTCTTT. It encodes CASSQAEGTEAFF. The rearrangement joins TRBV4-1 to TRBJ1-1, with D uncertain. The germline V gene encodes CDR1 MGHRA and CDR2 YSYEKL. The CDR3 is 13 amino acids. Trimming stripped 1 base from V and 4 bases from J, with 7 bases between.

There are a few counts of this clonotype. V is TRBV5-1 and J is TRBJ1-1; 9 nucleotides agree with TRBD1. Losses at the gene ends were 7 bases for V and 5 bases for J; bases not matched to a gene: 9. CDR1 is SGHRS, CDR2 YFSETQ, per germline. The CDR3 is made up of 14 amino acids. The CDR3, as DNA: TGCGCCAGCGTTCCGGGACAGGGTCTAACTGAAGCTTTCTTT. This gives the protein CASVPGQGLTEAFF.

This chain connects TRBV11-2 to TRBJ2-3, with D tentatively TRBD1 (8 bases). CDR1 is SGHAT and CDR2 is FQNNGV in the germline V gene. This CDR3 is built from 14 residues. Deletions cut 5 bases from V and 4 bases from J, with 13 bases between. The CDR3 loop reads CASSPQGGPDTQYF. For the CDR3, the DNA is TGTGCCAGCAGCCCACAGGGGGGGCCAGATACGCAGTATTTT.

A remark on this clonotype: A read error may be the cause here, since a much bigger clone is one base away. The chain employs TRBV6-6 and TRBJ2-3, with TRBD1 as a possible D gene (6 bases). The CDR3 is 13 amino acids. The germline CDR1 and CDR2 sequences are MNHNY and SVGAGI (reference sequence). The CDR3 DNA sequence: TGTGCCAGCAGTCCAGGGGACACAGATGCGCAGTATTTT. Encoded protein: CASSPGDTDAQYF.